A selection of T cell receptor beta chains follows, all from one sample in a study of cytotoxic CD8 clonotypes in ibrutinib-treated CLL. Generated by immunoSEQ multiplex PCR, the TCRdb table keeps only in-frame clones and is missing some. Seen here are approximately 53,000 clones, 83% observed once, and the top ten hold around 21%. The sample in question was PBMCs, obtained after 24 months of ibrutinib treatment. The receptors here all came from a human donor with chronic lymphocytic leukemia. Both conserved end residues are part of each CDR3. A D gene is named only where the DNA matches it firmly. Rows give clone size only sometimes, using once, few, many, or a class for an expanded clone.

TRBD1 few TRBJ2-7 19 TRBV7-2 CASSPLRGLIVGSGYEQYF TGTGCCAGCAGCCCCCTAAGGGGGCTGATCGTCGGGTCCGGCTACGAGCAGTACTTC
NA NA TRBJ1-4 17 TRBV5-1 CASSLSGGGGPNEKLFF TGCGCCAGCAGCTTATCGGGGGGCGGTGGGCCTAATGAAAAACTGTTTTTT
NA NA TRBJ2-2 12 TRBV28 CASSLQPGELFF TGTGCCAGCAGTTTACAACCCGGGGAGCTGTTTTTT
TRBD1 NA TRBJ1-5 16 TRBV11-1 CASYGWGDRVNQPQHF TGTGCCAGCTATGGATGGGGGGACAGGGTCAATCAGCCCCAGCATTTT
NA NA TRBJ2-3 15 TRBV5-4 CASSPADLRTDTQYF TGTGCCAGCAGCCCAGCGGACCTTCGCACAGATACGCAGTATTTT
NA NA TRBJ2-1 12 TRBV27 CASRDGLNEQFF TGTGCCAGCAGAGACGGACTAAATGAGCAGTTCTTC
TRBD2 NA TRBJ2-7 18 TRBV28 CASSLVGGGLASSYEQYF TGTGCCAGCAGTTTGGTGGGGGGGGGACTAGCGAGCTCCTACGAGCAGTACTTC
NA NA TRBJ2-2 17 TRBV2 CASSEALRPAYTGELFF TGTGCCAGCAGTGAAGCGCTTCGGCCGGCCTACACCGGGGAGCTGTTTTTT
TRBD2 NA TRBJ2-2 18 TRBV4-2 CASSQVALAGGLGGELFF TGTGCCAGCAGCCAAGTTGCCCTAGCGGGAGGGCTGGGCGGGGAGCTGTTTTTT
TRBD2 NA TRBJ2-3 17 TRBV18 CASSPPLRTSGRDTQYF TGTGCCAGCTCACCACCTCTGCGAACTAGCGGGAGGGATACGCAGTATTTT
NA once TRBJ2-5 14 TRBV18 CASSPGIIGETQYF TGTGCCAGCTCACCCGGGATAATCGGGGAGACCCAGTACTTC
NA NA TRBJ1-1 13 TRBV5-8 CASSLDRVTEAFF TGTGCCAGCAGCTTGGATAGGGTCACTGAAGCTTTCTTT
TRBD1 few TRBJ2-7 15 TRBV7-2 CASTAGQGSSYEQYF TGTGCCAGCACCGCAGGACAGGGCTCCTCCTACGAGCAGTACTTC
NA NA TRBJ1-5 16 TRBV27 CASSFEGNRGNQPQHF TGTGCCAGCAGTTTTGAGGGGAACCGGGGCAATCAGCCCCAGCATTTT
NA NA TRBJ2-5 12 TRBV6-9 CASSSTRGTQYF TGTGCCAGCAGCTCCACTCGGGGGACCCAGTACTTC
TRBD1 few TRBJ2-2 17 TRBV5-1 CASSPFGQGGNTGELFF TGCGCCAGCAGCCCATTCGGACAGGGTGGAAACACCGGGGAGCTGTTTTTT
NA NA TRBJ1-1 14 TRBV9 CASSVRQANTEAFF TGTGCCAGCAGCGTAAGACAGGCGAACACTGAAGCTTTCTTT
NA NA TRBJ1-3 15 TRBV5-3 CASSPTKGIGNTIYF TGTGCCAGCAGCCCCACGAAGGGAATAGGAAACACCATATATTTT
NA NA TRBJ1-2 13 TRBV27 CASSNLGLWGYTF TGTGCCAGCAGTAATCTGGGTCTTTGGGGCTACACCTTC
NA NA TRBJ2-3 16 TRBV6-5 CASSYDPGHRSDTQYF TGTGCCAGCAGTTACGACCCGGGACACCGCTCAGATACGCAGTATTTT
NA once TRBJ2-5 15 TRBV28 CASKLGGSFQETQYF TGTGCCAGCAAGTTAGGGGGGAGTTTCCAAGAGACCCAGTACTTC
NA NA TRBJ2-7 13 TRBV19 CASSTMGSYEQYF TGTGCCAGTAGCACGATGGGGAGTTACGAGCAGTACTTC
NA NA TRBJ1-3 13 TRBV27 CASSLDPRNTIYF TGTGCCAGCAGTTTGGACCCGAGAAACACCATATATTTT
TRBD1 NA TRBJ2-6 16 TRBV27 CASRGQGPSGANVLTF TGTGCCAGCAGGGGACAGGGACCCTCCGGGGCCAACGTCCTGACTTTC
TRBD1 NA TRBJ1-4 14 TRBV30 CAWSGDRGSEKLFF TGTGCCTGGAGTGGAGACAGGGGATCTGAAAAACTGTTTTTT
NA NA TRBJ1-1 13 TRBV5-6 CASSLVQWGEAFF TGTGCCAGCAGCTTGGTGCAGTGGGGTGAAGCTTTCTTT
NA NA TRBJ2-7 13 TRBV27 CASSVGSTYEQYF TGTGCCAGCAGTGTGGGTTCAACCTACGAGCAGTACTTC
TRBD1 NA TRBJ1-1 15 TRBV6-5 CASTELGQGNTEAFF TGTGCCAGCACTGAGCTGGGACAGGGGAACACTGAAGCTTTCTTT
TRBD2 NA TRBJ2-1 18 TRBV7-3 CASSLHGASGKMFNEQFF TGTGCCAGCAGCTTACATGGGGCTAGCGGGAAGATGTTCAATGAGCAGTTCTTC
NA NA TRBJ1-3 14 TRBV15 CATSRGSSGNTIYF TGTGCCACCAGCAGAGGGAGCTCTGGAAACACCATATATTTT
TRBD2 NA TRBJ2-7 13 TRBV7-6 CASSFGGSYEQYF TGTGCCAGCAGCTTCGGCGGGAGTTACGAGCAGTACTTC
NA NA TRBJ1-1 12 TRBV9 CASKGRNTEAFF TGTGCCAGCAAAGGACGGAACACTGAAGCTTTCTTT
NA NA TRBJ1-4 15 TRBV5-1 CASRPVAATNEKLFF TGCGCCAGCAGACCTGTGGCCGCAACTAATGAAAAACTGTTTTTT
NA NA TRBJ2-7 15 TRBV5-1 CASSPGGTGSYEQYF TGCGCCAGCAGCCCGGGGGGGACAGGCTCCTACGAGCAGTACTTC
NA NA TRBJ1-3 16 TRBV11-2 CASSPLGPPAGNTIYF TGTGCCAGCAGCCCGCTCGGACCGCCCGCTGGAAACACCATATATTTT
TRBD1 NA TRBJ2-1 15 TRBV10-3 CAISAPGTGINEQFF TGTGCCATCAGTGCCCCCGGGACAGGGATTAATGAGCAGTTCTTC
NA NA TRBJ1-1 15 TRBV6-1 CASSPEGPLNTEAFF TGTGCCAGCAGCCCGGAAGGGCCCCTGAACACTGAAGCTTTCTTT
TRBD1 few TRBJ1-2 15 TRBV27 CASSDPTGGYYGYTF TGTGCCAGCAGTGACCCGACAGGGGGTTACTATGGCTACACCTTC
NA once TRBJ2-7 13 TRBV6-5 CASSIPGTLVEYF TGTGCCAGCAGCATTCCCGGGACTTTGGTTGAGTACTTC
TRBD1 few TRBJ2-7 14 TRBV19 CASSTTGGSYEQYF TGTGCCAGTAGTACCACAGGGGGCTCCTACGAGCAGTACTTC
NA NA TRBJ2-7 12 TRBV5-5 CASSLAGNEQYF TGTGCCAGCAGCTTGGCTGGGAACGAGCAGTACTTC
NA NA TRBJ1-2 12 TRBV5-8 CASSRANYGYTF TGTGCCAGCAGCCGGGCTAACTATGGCTACACCTTC
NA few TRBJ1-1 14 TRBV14 CASKTTPSSTEAFF TGTGCCAGCAAGACGACCCCGTCGAGCACTGAAGCTTTCTTT
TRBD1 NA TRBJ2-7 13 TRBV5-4 CASSAATGVEQYF TGTGCCAGCAGCGCCGCGACAGGGGTTGAGCAGTACTTC
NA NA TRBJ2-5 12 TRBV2 CASSGTAETQYF TGTGCCAGCAGTGGCACTGCCGAGACCCAGTACTTC
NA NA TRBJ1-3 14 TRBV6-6 CASSKQVSGNTIYF TGTGCCAGCAGCAAACAGGTCTCTGGAAACACCATATATTTT
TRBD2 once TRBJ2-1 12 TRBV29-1 CRGGSRYNEQFF TGCCGAGGCGGGAGTAGGTACAATGAGCAGTTCTTC
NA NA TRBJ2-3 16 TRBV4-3 CASSQERSAGTDTQYF TGCGCCAGCAGCCAAGAGAGGTCAGCGGGCACAGATACGCAGTATTTT
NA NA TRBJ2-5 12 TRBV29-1 CSVGELGETQYF TGCAGCGTTGGGGAATTGGGGGAGACCCAGTACTTC
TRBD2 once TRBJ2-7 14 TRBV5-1 CASSSSGGSYEQYF TGCGCCAGCAGCAGCAGCGGGGGTTCCTACGAGCAGTACTTC
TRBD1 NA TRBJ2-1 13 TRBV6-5 CASSGPEDRGQFF TGTGCCAGCAGCGGCCCTGAGGACAGGGGGCAGTTCTTC
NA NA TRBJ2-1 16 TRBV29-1 CSADTGIGAPYNEQFF TGCAGCGCAGACACAGGGATCGGAGCCCCCTACAATGAGCAGTTCTTC
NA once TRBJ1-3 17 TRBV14 CASSQDVSSYSGNTIYF TGTGCCAGCAGCCAAGATGTCAGTTCCTACTCTGGAAACACCATATATTTT
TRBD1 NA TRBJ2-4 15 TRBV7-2 CASSSLGQGNLIQYF TGTGCCAGCAGCTCGTTAGGACAGGGAAATTTAATTCAGTACTTC
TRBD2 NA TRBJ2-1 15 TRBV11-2 CASSELAGAYNEQFF TGTGCCAGCAGCGAGTTAGCGGGAGCCTACAATGAGCAGTTCTTC